This is a list of T cell receptor beta chains from one sample in a study of CD8 T cells in ankylosing spondylitis. Via MiXCR, TCRdb re-called the 5' RACE reads, giving one row per CDR3 protein. The data contain fewer than 500,000 distinct CDR3 sequences, under 25% of them singletons. The sample taken for sequencing was blood, either unsorted or a sorted T cell fraction (not recorded which). The receptors stem from a male donor with ankylosing spondylitis. Each CDR3 is given with its conserved first and last residue. D genes are given only for firm matches. Part of the rows lack a size; the others show once, few, many or a class for expanded clones.

j_call,clone_size,v_call,d_call,cdr3_nt,cdr3_aa
TRBJ2-1,NA,TRBV25-1,TRBD2,TGTGCCAGCAGTCGAGGCGGGAGGAGAGATGAGCAGTTCTTC,CASSRGGRRDEQFF
TRBJ1-3,NA,TRBV29-1,TRBD1,TGCAGCGTTGAAGATCCGACAGGGCTTGGAAACACCATATATTTT,CSVEDPTGLGNTIYF
TRBJ2-7,NA,TRBV7-2,NA,TGTGCCAGCGCCCTACCGGGGGCATACTCCGAGCAGTACTTC,CASALPGAYSEQYF
TRBJ2-1,NA,TRBV20-1,NA,TGCAGTGCTGGGGACGGTCACTCCTACAATGAGCAGTTCTTC,CSAGDGHSYNEQFF
TRBJ1-4,NA,TRBV7-2,TRBD1,TGTGCCAGCAGCTCGGGACAGGGGGATGAAAAACTGTTTTTT,CASSSGQGDEKLFF
TRBJ2-7,NA,TRBV6-1,NA,TGTGGGGTCGCGGAAACACCAGATTACGAGCAGTACTTC,CGVAETPDYEQYF
TRBJ2-5,few,TRBV4-3,NA,TGCGCCAGCAGCCGGGGCCTATGGGAGACCCAGTACTTC,CASSRGLWETQYF
TRBJ2-1,few,TRBV7-9,NA,TGTGCCAGCAGCCCGGGGACCCCCCGGGAGCAGTTCTTC,CASSPGTPREQFF
TRBJ1-5,few,TRBV12-3/TRBV12-4,NA,TGTGCCAGCAGTTTAGGGGTGGAACAGCCCCAGCATTTT,CASSLGVEQPQHF
TRBJ1-4,few,TRBV10-1,NA,TGCGCCAGCAGTGACCCCGGGACGGGCGAAAAACTGTTTTTT,CASSDPGTGEKLFF
TRBJ2-2,NA,TRBV27,NA,TGTGCCAGCAGTTTACCCGGAGGAGGGACCGGGGAGCTGTTTTTT,CASSLPGGGTGELFF
TRBJ2-1,NA,TRBV12-3/TRBV12-4,TRBD2,TGTGCCAGCAGTTCTGGAGCTAGCGGTCCCAGCTCCTACAATGAGCAGTTCTTC,CASSSGASGPSSYNEQFF
TRBJ2-7,NA,TRBV20-1,TRBD1,TGCAGTGCTAGGACACAGGGGTGGGAGTACGAGCAGTACTTC,CSARTQGWEYEQYF
TRBJ2-7,few,TRBV7-2,TRBD2,TGTGCCAGCAGCGAAAGACTAGCGGGAAGGTACGAGCAGTACTTC,CASSERLAGRYEQYF
TRBJ1-4,NA,TRBV6-6,NA,TGTGCCAGCGAAAGGACGGAGAATGAAAAACTGTTTTTT,CASERTENEKLFF
TRBJ2-7,NA,TRBV3-1,NA,TGTGCCAGCAGCCAGAATCTCCCTTCCAACGAGCAGTACTTC,CASSQNLPSNEQYF
TRBJ1-6,few,TRBV7-2,NA,TGTGCCAGCAGCTTATCACCTAGCTCCTATAATTCACCCCTCCACTTT,CASSLSPSSYNSPLHF
TRBJ2-1,NA,TRBV6-2/TRBV6-3,TRBD2,TGTGCCAGCAGCAGAACCGGGACTAGCTTAGATGAGCAGTTCTTC,CASSRTGTSLDEQFF
TRBJ2-1,few,TRBV4-1,NA,TGCGCCAGCAGCCAAGGGGAGGTCCGCGGGAATGAGCAGTTCTTC,CASSQGEVRGNEQFF
TRBJ2-7,few,TRBV20-1,TRBD2,TGCAGTGCTAGGGTCGCGGCGGGAGGCTACGAGCAGTACTTC,CSARVAAGGYEQYF
TRBJ1-3,few,TRBV20-1,NA,TGCAGTGCTAGTACGGCAGTTGGAAACACCATATATTTT,CSASTAVGNTIYF
TRBJ1-2,NA,TRBV5-1,NA,TGCGCCAGCAGCTTGGGGGGCAGGGTTGACTATGGCTACACCTTC,CASSLGGRVDYGYTF
TRBJ2-5,NA,TRBV5-1,TRBD2,TGCGCCAGCAGCGCGGGGGTGGGCGAGACCCAGTACTTC,CASSAGVGETQYF
TRBJ2-1,NA,TRBV19,NA,TGTGCCAGTATGCCAACGGTTAGCTCCTACAATGAGCAGTTCTTC,CASMPTVSSYNEQFF
TRBJ2-2,NA,TRBV5-5,NA,TGTGCCAGCAGCACCGGAGGGGGGACCGGGGAGCTGTTTTTT,CASSTGGGTGELFF
TRBJ1-5,many,TRBV7-9,TRBD1,TGTGCCAGCAGCTTAGCCCACGGGACAGGCTATCAGCCCCAGCATTTT,CASSLAHGTGYQPQHF
TRBJ1-2,few,TRBV7-9,TRBD1,TGTGCCAGCAGACCGACAGGGAACTATGGCTACACCTTC,CASRPTGNYGYTF
TRBJ2-7,few,TRBV7-9,NA,TGTGCCAGCAGTTCCACAGGGTCAGTCGGGACCTACGAGCAGTACTTC,CASSSTGSVGTYEQYF
TRBJ2-1,many,TRBV5-1,NA,TGCGCCAGCAGCTTCTCACAGGTATCCCCATACAATGAGCAGTTCTTC,CASSFSQVSPYNEQFF
TRBJ1-1,NA,TRBV29-1,NA,TGCAGCGTTCGAATCGGGGTCCCTCGAGCTTTCTTT,CSVRIGVPRAFF
TRBJ2-1,few,TRBV3-1,NA,TGTGCCAGCAGCCATGCTGGGACCGCCGATGAGCAGTTCTTC,CASSHAGTADEQFF
TRBJ1-1,NA,TRBV9,NA,TGTGCCAGCAGCGTAAGGCCGGAAGGACAGAGGAACACTGAAGCTTTCTTT,CASSVRPEGQRNTEAFF
TRBJ2-7,many,TRBV4-2,NA,TGTGCCAGCAGCCAAGAGGCGGGAATGGGCGAGCAGTACTTC,CASSQEAGMGEQYF
TRBJ2-2,few,TRBV6-1,TRBD1,TGTGCCAGCAGCCCCGACCGGACAGGGTATTCCGGGGAGCTGTTTTTT,CASSPDRTGYSGELFF
TRBJ2-5,NA,TRBV7-2,NA,TGCGCCAACAGCACTGGACCTCGGGCCCAGTATTTC,CANSTGPRAQYF
TRBJ1-5,NA,TRBV2,NA,TGTGCCAGCAGTTTTCAGGGTTTGCAGCCCCAGCATTTT,CASSFQGLQPQHF
TRBJ2-1,few,TRBV20-1,TRBD2,TGCAGTGCTCTGTGGCTAGCGGGGGACAATGAGCAGTTCTTC,CSALWLAGDNEQFF
TRBJ2-1,few,TRBV18,TRBD2,TGTGCCAGCTCACCGAGCGGGGCAAGCTCCTACAATGAGCAGTTCTTC,CASSPSGASSYNEQFF
TRBJ2-1,few,TRBV5-1,TRBD1,TGCGCCAGCAGCCTCGACAGGGAAGGGGATGAGCAGTTCTTC,CASSLDREGDEQFF
TRBJ2-2,NA,TRBV6-1,TRBD2,TGTGCCAGCACCACCGGACTAGCGGGAGTCACCGGGGAGCTGTTTTTT,CASTTGLAGVTGELFF
TRBJ2-3,NA,TRBV14,NA,TGTGCCAGCAGCCCAGAACTTAAAGATACGCAGTATTTT,CASSPELKDTQYF
TRBJ2-1,NA,TRBV5-1,TRBD2,TGCGCCAGCAGCCCCACTAGCGGGAGTATGATCAATGAGCAGTTCTTC,CASSPTSGSMINEQFF